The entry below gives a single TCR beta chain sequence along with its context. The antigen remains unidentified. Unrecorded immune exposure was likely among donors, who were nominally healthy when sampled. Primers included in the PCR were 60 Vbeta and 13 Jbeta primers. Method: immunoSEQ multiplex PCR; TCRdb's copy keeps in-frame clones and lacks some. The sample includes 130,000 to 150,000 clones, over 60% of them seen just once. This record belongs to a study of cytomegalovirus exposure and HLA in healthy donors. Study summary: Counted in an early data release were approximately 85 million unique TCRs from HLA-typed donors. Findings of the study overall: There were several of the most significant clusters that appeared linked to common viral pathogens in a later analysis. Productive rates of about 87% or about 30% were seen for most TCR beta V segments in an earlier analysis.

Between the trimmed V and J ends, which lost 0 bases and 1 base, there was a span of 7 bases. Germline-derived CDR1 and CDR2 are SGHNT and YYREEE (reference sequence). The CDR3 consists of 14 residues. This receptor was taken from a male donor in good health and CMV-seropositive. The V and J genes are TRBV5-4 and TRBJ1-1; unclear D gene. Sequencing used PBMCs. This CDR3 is CASSLDRSNTEAFF. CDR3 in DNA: TGTGCCAGCAGCTTGGACAGATCGAACACTGAAGCTTTCTTT. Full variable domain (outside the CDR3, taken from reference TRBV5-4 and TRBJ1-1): ETGVTQSPTHLIKTRGQQVTLRCSSQSGHNTVSWYQQALGQGPQFIFQYYREEENGRGNFPPRFSGLQFPNYSSELNVNALELDDSALYLCASSLDRSNTEAFFGQGTRLTVV.